One and the same sample provided the 16 T cell receptor beta chains below, sequenced in a study of identical twins. Via MiXCR, TCRdb re-called the 5' RACE reads, giving one row per CDR3 protein. In the table there are some 600,000 distinct CDR3 sequences, roughly 7.2% of which are singletons. These data are also associated with another study on yellow fever vaccine responses in identical twins.

Sequencing was done on a sample of PBMCs. These TCRs come from a woman aged 18-29 years in good health.

This clonotype was found a few times. The chain joins TRBV20-1 to TRBJ2-4; 7 bases line up with TRBD1. This CDR3 region has 13 residues. The ends lost 1 base at V and 7 bases at J; junction bases unmatched: 4. Germline CDR1 DFQATT, CDR2 SNEGSKA (reference sequence). The CDR3 region has the DNA TGCAGTGCTAGAGGGGGGACAGCTAACATTCAGTACTTC. It codes for CSARGGTANIQYF.

The sample holds many counts of this clonotype. V and J are TRBV4-2 and TRBJ2-2, with D perhaps TRBD1 (5 bases). Germline V gene sequence: CDR1 LGHNA, CDR2 YNFKEQ. The CDR3 contains 19 residues. Trimming removed 0 bases from V and 0 bases from J, with 17 bases in between. The CDR3 bases are TGTGCCAGCAGCCAAGATAGTGGTCGGGTGGACACGAACACCGGGGAGCTGTTTTTT. Amino acid sequence: CASSQDSGRVDTNTGELFF.

V usage is TRBV4-1 and J usage is TRBJ2-2; possible D gene TRBD2, 5 bases. The CDR3 contains 14 residues. Germline loops: CDR1 MGHRA, CDR2 YSYEKL. V lost 3 bases to trimming and J lost 6 bases, with 11 bases between them. CDR3 bases: TGCGCCAGCAGCCACCCCCCTAGCTCCGGGGAGCTGTTTTTT. Its protein is CASSHPPSSGELFF.

The chain joins TRBV10-3 to TRBJ2-5, with D maybe TRBD1 (6 bases). The V and J ends lost 10 bases and 0 bases respectively, with 9 bases between them. The CDR3 covers 12 residues. Germline CDR1 is ENHRY and CDR2 is SYGVKD. In DNA, the CDR3 is TGTGCCACTACAGGGAACCAAGAGACCCAGTACTTC. Protein product: CATTGNQETQYF.

This clonotype has more than one count but fewer than ten. This chain joins TRBV4-1 and TRBJ2-1, with a possible D match to TRBD2 (6 bases). Germline V gene sequence: CDR1 MGHRA, CDR2 YSYEKL. The V gene lost 3 bases and the J gene lost 3 bases, with 12 bases spanning the gap. This CDR3 is built from 15 residues. Here the CDR3 reads CASSQEGYLYNEQFF. In DNA, the CDR3 is TGCGCCAGCAGCCAGGAGGGCTATCTCTACAATGAGCAGTTCTTC.

Only a few counts were recorded for this clonotype. Mismatch with germline at one junction end may stem from a read error. V usage is TRBV20-1 and J usage is TRBJ1-1; 8 nucleotides align to TRBD1. Per germline, CDR1 DFQATT and CDR2 SNEGSKA (reference sequence). This CDR3 is 17 amino acids long. The CDR3 DNA reads TGCTGTGCTAGAGATCTAGGACAGGGAGACATGAACACTGAAGCTTTCTTT. The encoded protein is CCARDLGQGDMNTEAFF.

V is TRBV7-2 and J is TRBJ1-5; TRBD1 is a possible D gene (5 bases). CDR1 is SGHTA and CDR2 is FQGNSA in the germline V gene. There are 14 residues in the CDR3. Trimming left V 1 base short and J 7 bases short, with 11 bases between. For the CDR3, the DNA is TGTGCCAGCAGCTTAGTGGGGCCGGGGCAGCCCCAGCATTTT. Residues: CASSLVGPGQPQHF. The whole variable domain, filled in from reference TRBV7-2 and TRBJ1-5, reads GAGVSQSPSNKVTEKGKDVELRCDPISGHTALYWYRQSLGQGLEFLIYFQGNSAPDKSGLPSDRFSAERTGGSVSTLTIQRTQQEDSAVYLCASSLVGPGQPQHFGDGTRLSIL.

The table lists this clonotype with a few counts. The CDR3 bases are TGCAGCGTGGGACAGAGCGTCTACGAGCAGTACTTC. This codes for CSVGQSVYEQYF. The rearrangement links TRBV29-1 to TRBJ2-7; 7 bases agree with TRBD1. The CDR3 consists of 12 residues. Germline CDR1 is SQVTM and CDR2 is ANQGSEA. The V gene end was trimmed by 6 bases and the J gene end by 3 bases; junction bases not matched to a gene: 5.

This clonotype was counted at least ten times. This chain's CDR3 is CASSYSGLAATNEKLFF. The CDR3 region has the DNA TGTGCCAGCAGTTACTCGGGGTTGGCAGCAACTAATGAAAAACTGTTTTTT. The chain combines TRBV6-5 with TRBJ1-4; D gene unclear. Germline V CDR1 and CDR2: MNHEY, SVGAGI. Trimming stripped 0 bases from V and 0 bases from J, with 11 bases between. The CDR3 consists of 17 residues.

The V call is TRBV6-5, the J call TRBJ2-7; the match to TRBD2 covers 11 bases. The junction had 4 bases not matched to a gene; V was cut back by 0 bases and J by 0 bases. This CDR3 spans 17 amino acids. Per germline, CDR1 MNHEY and CDR2 SVGAGI. For the CDR3, the DNA is TGTGCCAGCAGTTACTCCCACCTAGCGGGGGGCTCCTACGAGCAGTACTTC. It codes for CASSYSHLAGGSYEQYF.

CDR3 amino acids: CSARRGTAGSNEKLFF. DNA for the CDR3: TGCAGTGCTAGGAGGGGGACCGCCGGGTCCAATGAAAAACTGTTTTTT. The chain recombines TRBV20-1 with TRBJ1-4, with D maybe TRBD1 (6 bases). This CDR3 comprises 16 residues. Germline V gene lookup returns CDR1 DFQATT and CDR2 SNEGSKA (reference sequence). The germline V and J ends were trimmed by 3 bases and 5 bases, with 19 bases remaining between them.

This clonotype was picked up many times. The chain couples TRBV25-1 to TRBJ2-2; 12 bases align to TRBD2. With 6 bases clipped from V and 0 bases from J, the junction kept 11 bases outside the gene matches. This CDR3 spans 19 amino acids. Germline CDR1 reads MGHDK; CDR2 reads SYGVNS. The DNA of the CDR3 is TGTGCCAGCAGGCCCTTGGGACTAGCGGGCGCCTCGAACACCGGGGAGCTGTTTTTT. The encoded protein is CASRPLGLAGASNTGELFF.

This clonotype has a handful of counts. The chain links TRBV12-3 or TRBV12-4 to TRBJ2-3, with 8 bases aligning to TRBD2. V dropped 7 bases and J dropped 2; count of bases not matched to a gene: 8. This CDR3 has 15 residues. Here the CDR3 DNA reads TGTGCCAGCACCCCCGGACTAGCAGCCACAGATACGCAGTATTTT. It codes for CASTPGLAATDTQYF.

The J gene is TRBJ2-3, the V gene TRBV2, with D uncertain. Trimming left V 6 bases short and J 3 bases short, with 13 bases between. Germline V gene data show CDR1 as SNHLY and CDR2 as FYNNEI. The CDR3 consists of 14 residues. The CDR3 nucleotides are TGTGCCAGCAGCCCTGACCGCTATACAGATACGCAGTATTTT. Translated: CASSPDRYTDTQYF.

In this sample, this clonotype turned up a few times. The J gene is TRBJ2-2, the V gene TRBV6-5; 7 positions match TRBD1. V gave up 2 bases and J gave up 6 bases; unmatched junction bases: 9. CDR1 is MNHEY, CDR2 SVGAGI, per germline. CDR3 size: 16 residues. CDR3 sequence (DNA): TGTGCCAGCAGTTACCGGGACAGAAGTTTACCCGGGGAGCTGTTTTTT. Protein sequence: CASSYRDRSLPGELFF.

The V gene is TRBV24-1, the J gene TRBJ2-3; D tentatively reads TRBD1 or TRBD2 (5 bases each). Trimming shortened V by 5 bases and J by 2 bases, and 19 bases separated the two germline ends. This CDR3 has 17 residues. The germline V gene has CDR1 KGHDR and CDR2 SFDVKD. The CDR3 spells CATSGVGTSPATDTQYF. The CDR3 coding sequence is TGTGCCACCAGTGGTGTCGGGACCAGCCCTGCCACAGATACGCAGTATTTT.